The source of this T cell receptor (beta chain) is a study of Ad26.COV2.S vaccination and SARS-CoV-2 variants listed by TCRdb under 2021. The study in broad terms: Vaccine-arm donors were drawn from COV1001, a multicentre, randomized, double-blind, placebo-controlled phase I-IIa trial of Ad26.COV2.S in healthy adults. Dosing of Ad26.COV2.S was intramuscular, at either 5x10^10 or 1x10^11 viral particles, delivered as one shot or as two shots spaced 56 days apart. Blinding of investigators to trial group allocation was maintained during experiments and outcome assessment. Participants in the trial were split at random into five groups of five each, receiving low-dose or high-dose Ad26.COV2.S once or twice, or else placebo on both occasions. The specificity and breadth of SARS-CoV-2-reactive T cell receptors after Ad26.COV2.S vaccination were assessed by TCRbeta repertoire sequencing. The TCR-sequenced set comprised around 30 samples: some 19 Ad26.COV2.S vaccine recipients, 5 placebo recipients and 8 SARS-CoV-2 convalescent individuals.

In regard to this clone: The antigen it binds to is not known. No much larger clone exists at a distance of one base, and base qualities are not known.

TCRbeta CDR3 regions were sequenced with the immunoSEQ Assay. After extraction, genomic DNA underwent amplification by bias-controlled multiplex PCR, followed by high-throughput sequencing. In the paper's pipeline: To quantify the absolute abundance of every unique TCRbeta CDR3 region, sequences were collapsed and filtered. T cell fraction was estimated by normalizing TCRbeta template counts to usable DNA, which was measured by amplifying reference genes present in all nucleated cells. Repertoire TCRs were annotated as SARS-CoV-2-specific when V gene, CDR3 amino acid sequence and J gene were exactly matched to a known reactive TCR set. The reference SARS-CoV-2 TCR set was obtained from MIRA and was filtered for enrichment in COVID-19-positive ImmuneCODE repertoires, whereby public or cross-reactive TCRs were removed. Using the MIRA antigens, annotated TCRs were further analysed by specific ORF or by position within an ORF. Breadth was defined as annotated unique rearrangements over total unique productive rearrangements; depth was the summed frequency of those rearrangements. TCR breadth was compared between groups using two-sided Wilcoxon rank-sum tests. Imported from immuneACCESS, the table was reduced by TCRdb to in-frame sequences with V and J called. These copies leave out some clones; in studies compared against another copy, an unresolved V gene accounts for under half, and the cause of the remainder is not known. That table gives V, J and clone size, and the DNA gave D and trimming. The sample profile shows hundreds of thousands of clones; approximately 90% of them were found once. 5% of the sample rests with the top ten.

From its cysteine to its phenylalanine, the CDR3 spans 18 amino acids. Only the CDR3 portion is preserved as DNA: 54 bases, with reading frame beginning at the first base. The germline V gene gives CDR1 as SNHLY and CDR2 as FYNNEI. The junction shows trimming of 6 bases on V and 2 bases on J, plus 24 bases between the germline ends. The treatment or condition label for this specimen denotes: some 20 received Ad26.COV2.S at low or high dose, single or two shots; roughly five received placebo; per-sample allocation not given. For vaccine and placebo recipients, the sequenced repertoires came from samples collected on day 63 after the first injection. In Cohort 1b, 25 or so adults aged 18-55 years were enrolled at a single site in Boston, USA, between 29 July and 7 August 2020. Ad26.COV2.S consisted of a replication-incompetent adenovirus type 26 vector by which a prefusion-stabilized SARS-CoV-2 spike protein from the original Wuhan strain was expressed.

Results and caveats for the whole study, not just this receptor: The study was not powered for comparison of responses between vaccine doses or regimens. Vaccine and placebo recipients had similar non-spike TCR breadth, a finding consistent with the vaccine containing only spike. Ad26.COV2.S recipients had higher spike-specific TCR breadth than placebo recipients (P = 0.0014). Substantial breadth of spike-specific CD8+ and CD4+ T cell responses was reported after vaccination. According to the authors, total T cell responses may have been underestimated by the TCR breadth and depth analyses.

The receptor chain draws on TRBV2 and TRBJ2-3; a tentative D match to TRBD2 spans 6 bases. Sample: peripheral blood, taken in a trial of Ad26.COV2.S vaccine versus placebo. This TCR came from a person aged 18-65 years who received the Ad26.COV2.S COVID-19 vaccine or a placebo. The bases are TGTGCCAGCAGACACCGTAGCGGTGCTCGCGGGCCCACAGATACGCAGTATTTT. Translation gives CASRHRSGARGPTDTQYF.